This T cell receptor (beta chain) was captured in a study of cytomegalovirus exposure and HLA in healthy donors. Study as a whole: Unique TCRs numbering some 80 million, obtained from HLA-typed donors, made up an early data release.

Turning to this clone: Its antigen is as yet unknown.

This CDR3 has 16 residues. V was shortened by 1 base and J by 8 bases, with 20 bases between the two germline ends. Germline values: CDR1 LGHNT, CDR2 FRNRAP. Overall study results and limits: In a later analysis, common viral pathogens appeared linked to several of the most significant clusters.

PCR employed 60 Vbeta and 13 Jbeta primers. Profiling relied on immunoSEQ multiplex PCR, and the TCRdb table lists in-frame clones only, not all of them. The data show 150,000 to 200,000 clones, roughly 84% seen once. Sequencing was carried out using PBMCs. The rearrangement joins TRBV12-5 to TRBJ2-5; TRBD2 might be the D (5 bases). This receptor was taken from a man aged 18 to 30 in good health and CMV-seronegative. The CDR3, as DNA: TGTGCTAGTGGTTTGGGGCAGTCGACGGGGTGGGAAACCCAGTACTTC. Its translation: CASGLGQSTGWETQYF.